Below are 10 T cell receptor beta chains sequenced from a single sample in a study of blood T cell repertoires in COVID-19. TCRdb keeps only in-frame clones here, not all; method: immunoSEQ multiplex PCR. This table holds more than 200,000 clones, around 89% found once. The material sequenced was PBMCs or T cells enriched from blood (not recorded which). These receptors came from a woman in her 30s who had recovered from COVID-19.

The V call is TRBV4-3, the J call TRBJ1-1, with D uncertain. This CDR3 has 15 residues. Germline V gives CDR1 LGHNA, CDR2 YSLEER. V was clipped by 4 bases and J by 1 base, with 13 bases between them. CDR3 nucleotides: TGCGCCAGCAGCCCGTGGCTCCGCCAGAACACTGAAGCTTTCTTT. This translates into CASSPWLRQNTEAFF.

The V gene is TRBV6-5, the J gene TRBJ1-6, with TRBD1 matching 8 bases. The ends lost 6 bases at V and 12 bases at J; junction bases unmatched: 4. Germline lookup yields CDR1 MNHEY and CDR2 SVGAGI. The CDR3 sequence is 12 residues long. The CDR3 spells CASSATGEPLHF. The CDR3 bases are TGTGCCAGCAGCGCGACAGGGGAACCCCTCCACTTT.

This clone showed up just once. CDR3 amino acids: CASSTRSLGHNYGYTF. In DNA form, the CDR3 reads TGTGCCAGTAGTACCCGCTCTCTGGGCCACAACTATGGCTACACCTTC. V is TRBV19 and J is TRBJ1-2, with unresolved D. The ends were cut back, 4 bases at V and 2 bases at J, with 17 bases in the middle. Germline V lookup: CDR1 LNHDA, CDR2 SQIVND (reference sequence). CDR3 length: 16 residues.

This clone appeared a single time. The CDR3: CASSGRDDGTSGYSYNEQFF. As DNA, the CDR3 is TGTGCCAGCAGCGGACGAGACGACGGGACTAGCGGGTACTCCTACAATGAGCAGTTCTTC. This chain links TRBV9 with TRBJ2-1, with 12 bases that match TRBD2. The CDR3 is 20 amino acids. Germline assignment: CDR1 SGDLS and CDR2 YYNGEE. J gave up 0 bases and V 3 bases, and 13 bases lay outside the gene matches. Filled out from reference TRBV9 and TRBJ2-1, the complete variable domain reads DSGVTQTPKHLITATGQRVTLRCSPRSGDLSVYWYQQSLDQGLQFLIQYYNGEERAKGNILERFSAQQFPDLHSELNLSSLELGDSALYFCASSGRDDGTSGYSYNEQFFGPGTRLTVL.

The chain uses TRBV4-2 and TRBJ2-5; the D gene is possibly TRBD1 (6 bases). The CDR3 sequence is 15 residues long. Trimming removed 4 bases from V and 6 bases from J, with 18 bases in between. Per germline, CDR1 LGHNA and CDR2 YNFKEQ. CDR3 coding DNA: TGTGCCAGCAGCCGGGACGGGGCAGGGGAGAAGACCCAGTACTTC. The encoded protein is CASSRDGAGEKTQYF.

This clone was seen only a few times. The rearrangement uses TRBV11-2 and TRBJ2-7, with unresolved D. Per germline, CDR1 SGHAT and CDR2 FQNNGV. V gave up 5 bases and J gave up 2 bases, with 13 bases separating them. The CDR3 sequence is 14 residues long. CDR3 sequence (DNA): TGTGCCAGCAGCCCACGGTTCTTGGCCTACGAGCAGTACTTC. This sequence encodes CASSPRFLAYEQYF.

The rearrangement joins TRBV30 to TRBJ1-1, with 8 nucleotides matching TRBD1. Unmatched junction bases numbered 3, after V lost 7 bases and J lost 2 bases. CDR3 length: 12 amino acids. Per germline, CDR1 GTSNPN and CDR2 SVGIG (reference sequence). CDR3 sequence (DNA): TGTGCCTCCGGACAGGGCAACACTGAAGCTTTCTTT. Amino acids: CASGQGNTEAFF. Together with reference TRBV30 and TRBJ1-1, the CDR3 gives the full variable domain: SQTIHQWPATLVQPVGSPLSLECTVEGTSNPNLYWYRQAAGRGLQLLFYSVGIGQISSEVPQNLSASRPQDRQFILSSKKLLLSDSGFYLCASGQGNTEAFFGQGTRLTVV.

J is TRBJ1-2 and V is TRBV7-9, with 7 bases that match TRBD1. The germline gives CDR1 SEHNR, CDR2 FQNEAQ (reference sequence). Trimming cost V 2 bases and J 5 bases; bases outside gene matches: 8. The CDR3 is 15 amino acids. CDR3 region: CASSLPGQRVYGYTF. The CDR3 DNA reads TGTGCCAGCAGCTTACCGGGACAGCGGGTTTATGGCTACACCTTC.

This clone was counted between two and nine times. V is TRBV7-8 and J is TRBJ1-4; TRBD1 matches 10 bases. Trimming at V came to 3 bases and at J to 5 bases, leaving 3 bases not matched to a gene. Germline CDR1 SGHVS, CDR2 FQNEAQ. The CDR3 has 15 residues. The CDR3: CASSFMDRGNEKLFF. The DNA of the CDR3 is TGTGCCAGCAGCTTTATGGACAGGGGGAATGAAAAACTGTTTTTT.

This clone was detected a few times. The chain uses TRBV7-9 and TRBJ2-2; D is possibly TRBD2 (6 bases). Germline lookup yields CDR1 SEHNR and CDR2 FQNEAQ (reference sequence). The CDR3 extends over 16 amino acids. V shed 1 base and J shed 4 bases, with 13 bases lying between them. CDR3 nucleotide sequence: TGTGCCAGCAGCTTAGGGGAGGCGGGGTTCACCGGGGAGCTGTTTTTT. Amino acid sequence: CASSLGEAGFTGELFF.